The rows below give T cell receptor beta chains drawn from one sample of a study of blood T cell repertoires in COVID-19. This table comes from immunoSEQ multiplex PCR, and its TCRdb copy is limited to in-frame clones, with some not included. The profile shows around 300,000 clones, 75% to 95% of them singletons. The sequenced sample was peripheral blood. These receptors came from a woman in her thirties with COVID-19, enrolled during active disease. CDR3s include the opening cysteine and the closing phenylalanine or tryptophan. D genes are given only for firm matches. A clone size is listed for some rows: how often the clone was seen (once, few, many), or a class if it is expanded.

D gene	J gene	V gene	clone size	CDR3 protein	CDR3 DNA
TRBD1	TRBJ1-4	TRBV24-1	-	CATSDAPGGFGEEKLFF	TGTGCCACCAGTGACGCACCAGGGGGCTTTGGCGAGGAAAAACTGTTTTTT
TRBD1	TRBJ2-2	TRBV27	-	CASSTSKTRGTGELFF	TGTGCCAGCAGTACCTCAAAGACCAGGGGGACCGGGGAGCTGTTTTTT
-	TRBJ1-1	TRBV19	-	CASSLRGGLNTEAFF	TGTGCCAGTAGTTTACGTGGGGGCCTGAACACTGAAGCTTTCTTT
-	TRBJ1-1	TRBV19	-	CASSSDSLNTEAFF	TGTGCCAGTAGTAGCGACAGCTTGAACACTGAAGCTTTCTTT
TRBD1	TRBJ2-7	TRBV28	-	CASSPEGASYEQYF	TGTGCCAGCAGTCCTGAGGGGGCCTCCTACGAGCAGTACTTC
-	TRBJ2-7	TRBV21-1	once	CANSSGVSYEQYF	TGTGCCAACTCTAGCGGGGTTTCCTACGAGCAGTACTTC
TRBD2	TRBJ2-7	TRBV2	-	CASSLLAGDYEQYF	TGTGCCAGCAGTCTACTAGCGGGAGACTACGAGCAGTACTTC
-	TRBJ1-1	TRBV18	-	CASSPGSPPEAFF	TGTGCCAGCTCACCTGGCAGTCCTCCTGAAGCTTTCTTT
-	TRBJ2-1	TRBV4-1	-	CASSQELAENEQFF	TGCGCCAGCAGCCAAGAATTAGCTGAAAATGAGCAGTTCTTC
TRBD1	TRBJ1-4	TRBV4-3	-	CASSHLQGATNEKLFF	TGCGCCAGCAGCCACTTACAGGGGGCAACTAATGAAAAACTGTTTTTT
TRBD1	TRBJ2-7	TRBV7-9	-	CASSSRGSNDEQYF	TGTGCCAGCAGCTCCAGGGGGAGTAACGACGAGCAGTACTTC
TRBD1	TRBJ2-6	TRBV5-4	once	CASSPGQGGIGGANVLTF	TGTGCCAGCAGCCCCGGACAGGGAGGAATCGGTGGGGCCAACGTCCTGACTTTC
TRBD1	TRBJ1-2	TRBV28	-	CASSSPGQGAGGYTF	TGTGCCAGCAGTTCTCCGGGACAGGGGGCAGGTGGCTACACCTTC
TRBD2	TRBJ2-7	TRBV3-1/TRBV3-2	-	CASSQALAGGTYEQYF	TGTGCCAGCAGCCAAGCCTTAGCGGGAGGAACCTACGAGCAGTACTTC
-	TRBJ1-3	TRBV6-6	once	CASSTPGGGTIYF	TGTGCCAGCAGTACTCCCGGCGGAGGCACCATATATTTT
-	TRBJ2-1	TRBV24-1	-	CATSDFTLVSNEQFF	TGTGCCACCAGTGATTTCACCTTGGTTAGCAATGAGCAGTTCTTC
-	TRBJ1-1	TRBV29-1	-	CSVENRGGAEAFF	TGCAGCGTTGAAAATCGAGGCGGGGCTGAAGCTTTCTTT
TRBD2	TRBJ2-1	TRBV19	-	CASSEGLAGVLEFF	TGTGCCAGTAGCGAAGGACTAGCGGGAGTGCTCGAGTTCTTC
-	TRBJ2-3	TRBV7-8	-	CASSIGLSTDTQYF	TGTGCCAGCAGCATAGGGCTTAGCACAGATACGCAGTATTTT
-	TRBJ1-5	TRBV3-1/TRBV3-2	-	CASSLGGGQPQHF	TGTGCCAGCAGCCTCGGAGGAGGACAGCCCCAGCATTTT
-	TRBJ2-3	TRBV18	-	CASSPQGRGRSTDTQYF	TGTGCCAGCTCACCACAGGGGCGGGGACGAAGCACAGATACGCAGTATTTT
-	TRBJ1-3	TRBV5-1	-	CASSLFRGNTIYF	TGCGCCAGCAGCTTGTTTCGGGGGAACACCATATATTTT
-	TRBJ2-7	TRBV2	-	CASSEKGAFSYEQYF	TGTGCCAGCAGTGAAAAAGGGGCATTTTCCTACGAGCAGTACTTC
TRBD1	TRBJ1-6	TRBV9	-	CASRNDRANSPLHF	TGTGCCAGCAGGAACGACAGGGCTAATTCACCCCTCCACTTT
TRBD2	TRBJ2-2	TRBV11-3	-	CASSLVTGGPGELFF	TGTGCCAGCAGCTTAGTAACGGGAGGCCCCGGGGAGCTGTTTTTT
-	TRBJ1-6	TRBV18	-	CASSPLQVVSYNSPLHF	TGTGCCAGCTCACCACTCCAGGTCGTCTCCTATAATTCACCCCTCCACTTT
-	TRBJ2-1	TRBV28	-	CASSSQGVGNEQFF	TGTGCCAGCAGTTCGCAGGGTGTGGGCAATGAGCAGTTCTTC
-	TRBJ2-2	TRBV2	-	CASSEEGSGAGELFF	TGTGCCAGCAGTGAAGAGGGTAGCGGAGCCGGGGAGCTGTTTTTT
TRBD2	TRBJ2-1	TRBV24-1	-	CATSAQSGSSYNEQFF	TGTGCCACCAGTGCCCAGAGCGGGAGCTCCTACAATGAGCAGTTCTTC
TRBD1	TRBJ1-1	TRBV7-6	-	CASSRDREAFF	TGTGCCAGCAGCCGGGACAGGGAAGCTTTCTTT
-	TRBJ2-1	TRBV6-6	-	CASSGQIKYNEQFF	TGTGCCAGCAGCGGACAGATCAAATACAATGAGCAGTTCTTC
-	TRBJ2-7	TRBV19	-	CASTSQGGSNEQYF	TGTGCCAGTACCTCTCAGGGGGGATCCAACGAGCAGTACTTC
TRBD2	TRBJ2-2	TRBV6-2/TRBV6-3	-	CASSYVAGGPLTGELFF	TGTGCCAGCAGTTACGTGGCGGGAGGGCCTCTCACCGGGGAGCTGTTTTTT
TRBD2	TRBJ2-1	TRBV3-1/TRBV3-2	-	CASSQDGGRGNEQFF	TGTGCCAGCAGCCAAGATGGCGGGAGAGGCAATGAGCAGTTCTTC
-	TRBJ1-1	TRBV29-1	few	CSVEDPGTEAFF	TGCAGCGTTGAAGATCCAGGAACTGAAGCTTTCTTT
-	TRBJ2-5	TRBV7-3	once	CASSLLAGSGETQYF	TGTGCCAGCAGCTTACTTGCCGGGAGCGGAGAGACCCAGTACTTC
-	TRBJ1-4	TRBV5-1	few	CASSYRAREEKLFF	TGCGCCAGCAGCTACAGGGCCCGAGAGGAAAAACTGTTTTTT
-	TRBJ1-1	TRBV4-3	-	CASSQGRHSNTEAFF	TGCGCCAGCAGCCAGGGGAGACATTCGAACACTGAAGCTTTCTTT
-	TRBJ1-4	TRBV28	-	CASSSAAPNEKLFF	TGTGCCAGCAGTTCCGCGGCCCCTAATGAAAAACTGTTTTTT
-	TRBJ2-2	TRBV15	once	CATSRAWQRTGELFF	TGTGCCACCAGCAGAGCCTGGCAGCGCACCGGGGAGCTGTTTTTT
TRBD2	TRBJ2-1	TRBV7-3	-	CASSQKGGLAFTNEQFF	TGTGCCAGCAGCCAGAAGGGCGGACTAGCGTTCACTAATGAGCAGTTCTTC
TRBD1	TRBJ2-1	TRBV6-4	-	CASRMGQSYGEQFF	TGTGCCAGCAGGATGGGACAGTCCTACGGTGAGCAGTTCTTC
-	TRBJ1-1	TRBV28	-	CASRADTARMNTEAFF	TGTGCCAGCAGGGCTGACACGGCCCGTATGAACACTGAAGCTTTCTTT
TRBD2	TRBJ2-3	TRBV10-1	-	CATAPGLAGTDTQYF	TGCGCCACCGCCCCTGGACTAGCGGGGACAGATACGCAGTATTTT